One and the same sample provided the 14 T cell receptor beta chains below, sequenced in a study of neurological immune-mediated disorders (dated by TCRdb to about 2019). The library was made by 5' RACE. The reads were generated on an Illumina HiSeq 2500. TCRdb reprocessed the public reads (quality trimming at Q25 with fastp, clone calling with MiXCR) and kept in-frame beta chains. A single entry per CDR3 protein holds the most common genes and DNA from its merged rows. The sample profile shows fewer than 45,000 distinct CDR3 sequences; about 7% of them were found once. The ten largest clonotypes hold roughly 4.3% of the sample. Sequencing was performed on PBMCs. The receptors were gathered from a woman in her forties in good health.

This clonotype came up many times. The chain uses TRBV12-3 or TRBV12-4 and TRBJ1-5; possible D gene TRBD1, 6 bases. This CDR3 is built from 16 residues. Trimming left V 6 bases short and J 3 bases short, with 18 bases between. CDR3 protein: CASSPNTGRYNQPQHF. The CDR3 nucleotides are TGTGCCAGCAGCCCAAACACAGGGCGGTACAATCAGCCCCAGCATTTT.

This clonotype was recorded a few times. A much larger clone lies one base from this, so it may be a read error. The gene calls are TRBV18 and TRBJ2-3; 7 positions match TRBD1. This CDR3 is 15 amino acids long. Per the germline V gene, CDR1 is KGHSH and CDR2 is LQKENI. DNA of the CDR3: TGTGACAGCTCACCAGGGGGTGAAAGCACAGATACGCAGTATTTT. Translating gives CDSSPGGESTDTQYF. Full variable domain (outside the CDR3, taken from reference TRBV18 and TRBJ2-3): NAGVMQNPRHLVRRRGQEARLRCSPMKGHSHVYWYRQLPEEGLKFMVYLQKENIIDESGMPKERFSAEFPKEGPSILRIQQVVRGDSAAYFCDSSPGGESTDTQYFGPGTRLTVL.

This clonotype was observed many times. V and J are TRBV20-1 and TRBJ1-2; no firm D call. V lost 3 bases and J 8 bases, leaving 7 bases between the germline ends. This CDR3 contains 10 residues. Germline V gives CDR1 DFQATT, CDR2 SNEGSKA (reference sequence). CDR3 loop: CSASDRGYTF. CDR3 DNA: TGCAGTGCTAGTGATAGGGGCTACACCTTC.

The table lists this clonotype with many counts. This chain uses TRBV10-3 with TRBJ2-1, with D perhaps matching TRBD2 (7 bases). In germline, CDR1 is ENHRY, CDR2 SYGVKD. Trimming left V 0 bases short and J 10 bases short, with 16 bases between. The CDR3 contains 15 residues. CDR3 in DNA: TGTGCCATCAGTGAGTCTGAGGGGGGGCCTTCCGAGCAGTTCTTC. It specifies CAISESEGGPSEQFF.

This clonotype was detected ten times or more. V usage is TRBV29-1 and J usage is TRBJ2-2; the D is unclear. Deletions cut 5 bases from V and 1 base from J, with 5 bases between. The CDR3 has 12 residues. From germline, CDR1 is SQVTM and CDR2 ANQGSEA. The CDR3 sequence is CSVRGNTGELFF. The CDR3 coding sequence is TGCAGCGTTCGAGGGAACACCGGGGAGCTGTTTTTT.

This clonotype is medium-sized in the sample. V is TRBV7-8 and J is TRBJ1-5; possibly TRBD1 for D (5 bases). CDR3 length equals 15 residues. Per the germline V gene, CDR1 is SGHVS and CDR2 is FQNEAQ. V was clipped by 1 base and J by 0 bases, with 7 bases between them. CDR3 region: CASSLVRDSNQPQHF. CDR3 sequence (DNA): TGTGCCAGCAGCTTAGTCAGGGATAGCAATCAGCCCCAGCATTTT.

The chain recombines TRBV7-9 with TRBJ2-7; perhaps TRBD1 as D (5 bases). V lost 5 bases and J lost 6, with 14 bases in between. CDR1 SEHNR and CDR2 FQNEAQ come from the germline V gene (reference sequence). CDR3 length: 13 residues. The CDR3 is CASSPNRQTEQYF. As DNA, the CDR3 is TGTGCCAGCAGCCCAAATAGACAGACCGAGCAGTACTTC.

In this sample, this clonotype turned up many times. The chain carries TRBV5-1 and TRBJ2-5; D call uncertain. The CDR3 is made up of 14 amino acids. CDR1 is SGHRS, CDR2 YFSETQ, per germline. Trimming took 1 base from V and 1 from J, leaving 8 bases between them. This CDR3 reads CASSLIQAQETQYF. The CDR3 bases are TGCGCCAGCAGCTTGATCCAGGCCCAAGAGACCCAGTACTTC. Full variable domain (outside the CDR3, taken from reference TRBV5-1 and TRBJ2-5): KAGVTQTPRYLIKTRGQQVTLSCSPISGHRSVSWYQQTPGQGLQFLFEYFSETQRNKGNFPGRFSGRQFSNSRSEMNVSTLELGDSALYLCASSLIQAQETQYFGPGTRLLVL.

This clonotype was counted at least ten times. The chain couples TRBV13 to TRBJ1-4; D not resolved. The ends were cut back, 3 bases at V and 4 bases at J, with 9 bases in the middle. The length of the CDR3 is 14 residues. Germline V gene data show CDR1 as PRHDT and CDR2 as FYEKMQ (reference sequence). In nucleotides, the CDR3 is TGTGCCAGCAGCTTCGGAGGGAGTAATGAAAAACTGTTTTTT. Amino acid sequence: CASSFGGSNEKLFF.

This clonotype was seen repeatedly, ten times or more. The chain is built from TRBV12-3 or TRBV12-4 and TRBJ2-7; D is unclear. V shed 1 base and J shed 3 bases, with 10 bases lying between them. The CDR3 is 14 amino acids. The CDR3 DNA sequence: TGTGCCAGCAGTTTAGGAAAACAGCTCTACGAGCAGTACTTC. This translates into CASSLGKQLYEQYF.

About this clonotype: A much larger clone lies a single base off, so this may be a read error. V and J are TRBV5-1 and TRBJ1-2, with TRBD1 matching 7 bases. Germline V gene lookup returns CDR1 SGHRS and CDR2 YFSETQ. The CDR3 loop spans 16 amino acids. The CDR3 protein is CASSLDSRGQGYVYTF. The CDR3 bases are TGCGCCAGCAGCTTGGATTCGAGGGGGCAAGGCTATGTCTACACCTTC. The full variable domain, its missing parts supplied by reference TRBV5-1 and TRBJ1-2, is KAGVTQTPRYLIKTRGQQVTLSCSPISGHRSVSWYQQTPGQGLQFLFEYFSETQRNKGNFPGRFSGRQFSNSRSEMNVSTLELGDSALYLCASSLDSRGQGYVYTFGSGTRLTVV.

The chain has TRBV6-1 and TRBJ2-1; D remains unclear. This CDR3 contains 13 residues. Trimming took off 4 bases at V and 3 bases at J, with 7 bases between the two ends. CDR1 and CDR2 from the germline V gene are MNHNS and SASEGT. Here the CDR3 DNA reads TGTGCCAGCAGTGCCGACCGCTACAATGAGCAGTTCTTC. This encodes CASSADRYNEQFF.

This clonotype was counted ten times or more. The chain combines TRBV5-1 with TRBJ1-1; D is unresolved. V was shortened by 0 bases and J by 1 base, with 4 bases between the two germline ends. The CDR3 totals 13 residues. Germline loops: CDR1 SGHRS, CDR2 YFSETQ. The CDR3 DNA follows: TGCGCCAGCAGCTTGGGCACGAACACTGAAGCTTTCTTT. This encodes CASSLGTNTEAFF.

This clonotype has a count of ten or more. The chain recombines TRBV6-5 with TRBJ1-2; TRBD1 aligns across 8 bases. The CDR3 loop spans 13 amino acids. The germline V gene encodes CDR1 MNHEY and CDR2 SVGAGI. With V trimmed by 6 bases and J by 4 bases, 4 bases remained unmatched. CDR3 residues: CASSRGTGYGYTF. For the CDR3, the DNA is TGTGCCAGCAGCCGAGGGACAGGCTATGGCTACACCTTC.